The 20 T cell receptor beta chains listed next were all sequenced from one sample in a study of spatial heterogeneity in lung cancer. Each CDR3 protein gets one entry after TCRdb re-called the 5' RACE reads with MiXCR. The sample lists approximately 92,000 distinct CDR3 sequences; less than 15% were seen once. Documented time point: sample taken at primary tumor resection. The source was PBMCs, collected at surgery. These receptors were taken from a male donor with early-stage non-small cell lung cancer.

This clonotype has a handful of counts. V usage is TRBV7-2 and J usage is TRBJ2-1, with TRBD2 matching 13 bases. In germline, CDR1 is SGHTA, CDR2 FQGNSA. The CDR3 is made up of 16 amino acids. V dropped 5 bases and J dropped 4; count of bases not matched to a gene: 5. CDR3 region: CASSQRTSGRYNEQFF. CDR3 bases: TGTGCCAGCAGCCAGAGGACTAGCGGGAGATACAATGAGCAGTTCTTC.

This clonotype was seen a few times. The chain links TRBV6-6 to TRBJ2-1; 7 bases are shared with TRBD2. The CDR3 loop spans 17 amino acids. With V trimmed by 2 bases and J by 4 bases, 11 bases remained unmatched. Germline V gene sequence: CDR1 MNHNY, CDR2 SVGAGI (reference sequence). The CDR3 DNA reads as TGTGCCAGCAGTTACCCCAGTTCCGGGGGGAATTACAATGAGCAGTTCTTC. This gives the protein CASSYPSSGGNYNEQFF.

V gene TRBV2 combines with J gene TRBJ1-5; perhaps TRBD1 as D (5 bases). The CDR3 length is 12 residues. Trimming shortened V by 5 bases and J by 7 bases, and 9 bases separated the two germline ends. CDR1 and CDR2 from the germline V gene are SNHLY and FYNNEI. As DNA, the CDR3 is TGTGCCAGCAGTAAGGAGGGGCAGCCCCAGCATTTT. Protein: CASSKEGQPQHF.

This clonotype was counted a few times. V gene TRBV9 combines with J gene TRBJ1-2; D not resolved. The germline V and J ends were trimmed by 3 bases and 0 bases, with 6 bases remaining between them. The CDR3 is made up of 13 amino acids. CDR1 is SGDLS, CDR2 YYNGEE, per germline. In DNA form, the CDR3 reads TGTGCCAGCAGCGGCCGATCTAACTATGGCTACACCTTC. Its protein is CASSGRSNYGYTF.

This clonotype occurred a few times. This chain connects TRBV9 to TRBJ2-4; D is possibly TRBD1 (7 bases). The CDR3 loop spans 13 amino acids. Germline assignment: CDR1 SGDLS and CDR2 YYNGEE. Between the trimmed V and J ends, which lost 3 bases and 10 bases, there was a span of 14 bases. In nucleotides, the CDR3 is TGTGCCAGCAGCGCTACAGGGGCGGGGATTCAGTACTTC. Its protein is CASSATGAGIQYF.

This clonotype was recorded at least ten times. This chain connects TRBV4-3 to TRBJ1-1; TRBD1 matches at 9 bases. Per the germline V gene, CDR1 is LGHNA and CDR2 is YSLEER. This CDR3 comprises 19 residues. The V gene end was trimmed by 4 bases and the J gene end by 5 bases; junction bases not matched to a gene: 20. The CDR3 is CASSRKYARSGQGLTEAFF. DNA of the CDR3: TGCGCCAGCAGCCGAAAATACGCGAGATCGGGACAGGGCCTTACTGAAGCTTTCTTT.

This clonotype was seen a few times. In DNA form, the CDR3 reads TGTGCCAGCAGCTTGGCTATTTCGAGACCAAACGAGCAGTACTTC. This gives the protein CASSLAISRPNEQYF. The genes are TRBV5-5 and TRBJ2-7; D gene uncertain. The CDR3 runs to 15 residues. Trimming shortened V by 0 bases and J by 5 bases, and 15 bases separated the two germline ends. Germline V CDR1 and CDR2: SGHKS, YYEKEE (reference sequence).

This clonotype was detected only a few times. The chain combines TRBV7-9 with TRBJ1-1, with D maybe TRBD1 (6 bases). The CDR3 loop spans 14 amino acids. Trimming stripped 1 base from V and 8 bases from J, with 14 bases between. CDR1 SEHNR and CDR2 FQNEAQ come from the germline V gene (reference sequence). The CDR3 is CASSLEGAGAEAFF. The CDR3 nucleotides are TGTGCCAGCAGCTTAGAAGGGGCAGGGGCAGAAGCTTTCTTT.

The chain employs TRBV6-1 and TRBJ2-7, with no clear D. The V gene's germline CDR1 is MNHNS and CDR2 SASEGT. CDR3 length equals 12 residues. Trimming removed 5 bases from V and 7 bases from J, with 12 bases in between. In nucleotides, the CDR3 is TGTGCCAGCAGTACGGACGGTGTGGAGCAGTACTTC. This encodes CASSTDGVEQYF.

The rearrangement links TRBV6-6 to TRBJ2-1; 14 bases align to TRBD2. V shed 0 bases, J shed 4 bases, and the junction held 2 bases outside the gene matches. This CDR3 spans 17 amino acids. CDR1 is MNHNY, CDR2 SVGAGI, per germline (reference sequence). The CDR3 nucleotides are TGTGCCAGCAGTTACTCGGGACTAGCGGGAGTGTACAATGAGCAGTTCTTC. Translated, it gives CASSYSGLAGVYNEQFF.

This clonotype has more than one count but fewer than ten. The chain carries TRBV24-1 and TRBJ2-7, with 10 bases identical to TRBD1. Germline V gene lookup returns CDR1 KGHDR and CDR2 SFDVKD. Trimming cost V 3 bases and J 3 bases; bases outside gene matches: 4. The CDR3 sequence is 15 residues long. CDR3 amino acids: CATSDGDRGVYEQYF. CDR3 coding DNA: TGTGCCACCAGTGATGGGGACAGGGGTGTCTACGAGCAGTACTTC.

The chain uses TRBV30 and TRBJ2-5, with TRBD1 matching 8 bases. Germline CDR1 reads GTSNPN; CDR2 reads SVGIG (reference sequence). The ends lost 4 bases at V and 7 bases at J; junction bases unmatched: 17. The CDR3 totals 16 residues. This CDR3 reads CAWMPSPAGGYGTQYF. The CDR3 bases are TGTGCCTGGATGCCATCTCCCGCAGGGGGCTATGGGACCCAGTACTTC.

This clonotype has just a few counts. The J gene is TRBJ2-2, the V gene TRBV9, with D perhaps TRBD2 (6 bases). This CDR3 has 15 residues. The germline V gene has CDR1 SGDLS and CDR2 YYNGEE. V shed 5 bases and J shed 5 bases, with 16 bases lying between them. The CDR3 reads CASSINPEGTGELFF. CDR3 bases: TGTGCCAGCAGTATCAACCCGGAGGGAACCGGGGAGCTGTTTTTT.

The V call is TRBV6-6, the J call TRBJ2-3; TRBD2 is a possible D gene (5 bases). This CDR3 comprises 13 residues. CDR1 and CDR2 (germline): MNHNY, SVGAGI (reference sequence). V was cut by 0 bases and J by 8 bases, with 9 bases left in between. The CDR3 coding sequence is TGTGCCAGCAGTTACTCCGGGAAGGGTACGCAGTATTTT. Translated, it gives CASSYSGKGTQYF.

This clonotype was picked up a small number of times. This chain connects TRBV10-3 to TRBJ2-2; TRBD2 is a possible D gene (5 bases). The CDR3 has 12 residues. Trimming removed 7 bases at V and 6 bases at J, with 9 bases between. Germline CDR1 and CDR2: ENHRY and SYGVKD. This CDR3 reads CAITTSSGELFF. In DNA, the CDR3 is TGTGCCATCACCACTAGTTCCGGGGAGCTGTTTTTT.

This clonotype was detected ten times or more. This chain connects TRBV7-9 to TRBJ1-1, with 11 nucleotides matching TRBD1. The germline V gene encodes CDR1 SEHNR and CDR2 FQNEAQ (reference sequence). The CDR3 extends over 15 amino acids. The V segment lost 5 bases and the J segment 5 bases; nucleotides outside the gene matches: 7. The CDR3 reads CASSIGTGGWTEAFF. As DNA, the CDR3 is TGTGCCAGCAGCATTGGGACAGGGGGTTGGACTGAAGCTTTCTTT.

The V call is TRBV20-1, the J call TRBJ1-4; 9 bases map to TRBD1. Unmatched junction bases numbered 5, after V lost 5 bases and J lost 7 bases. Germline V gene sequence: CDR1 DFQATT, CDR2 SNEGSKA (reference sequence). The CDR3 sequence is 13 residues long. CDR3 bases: TGCAGTGCTCCGGGACAGGGTGTTGAAAAACTGTTTTTT. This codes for CSAPGQGVEKLFF.

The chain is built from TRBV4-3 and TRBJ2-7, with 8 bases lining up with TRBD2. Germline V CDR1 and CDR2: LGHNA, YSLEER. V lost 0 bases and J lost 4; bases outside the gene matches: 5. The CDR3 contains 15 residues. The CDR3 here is CASSQDGLAGYEQYF. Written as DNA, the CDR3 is TGCGCCAGCAGCCAAGACGGACTAGCAGGATACGAGCAGTACTTC.

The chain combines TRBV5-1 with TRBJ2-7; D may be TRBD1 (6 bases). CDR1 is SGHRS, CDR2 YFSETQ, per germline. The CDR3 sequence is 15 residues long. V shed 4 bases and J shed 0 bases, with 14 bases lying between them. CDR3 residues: CASSTEKDSSYEQYF. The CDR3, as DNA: TGCGCCAGCAGCACAGAAAAGGACAGCTCCTACGAGCAGTACTTC.

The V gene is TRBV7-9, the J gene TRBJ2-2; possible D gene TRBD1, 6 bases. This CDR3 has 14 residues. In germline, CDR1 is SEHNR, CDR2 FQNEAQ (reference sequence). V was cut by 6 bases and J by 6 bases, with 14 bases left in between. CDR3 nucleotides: TGTGCCAGCAGACGATCCGCAGGGGCCGGGGAGCTGTTTTTT. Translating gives CASRRSAGAGELFF.